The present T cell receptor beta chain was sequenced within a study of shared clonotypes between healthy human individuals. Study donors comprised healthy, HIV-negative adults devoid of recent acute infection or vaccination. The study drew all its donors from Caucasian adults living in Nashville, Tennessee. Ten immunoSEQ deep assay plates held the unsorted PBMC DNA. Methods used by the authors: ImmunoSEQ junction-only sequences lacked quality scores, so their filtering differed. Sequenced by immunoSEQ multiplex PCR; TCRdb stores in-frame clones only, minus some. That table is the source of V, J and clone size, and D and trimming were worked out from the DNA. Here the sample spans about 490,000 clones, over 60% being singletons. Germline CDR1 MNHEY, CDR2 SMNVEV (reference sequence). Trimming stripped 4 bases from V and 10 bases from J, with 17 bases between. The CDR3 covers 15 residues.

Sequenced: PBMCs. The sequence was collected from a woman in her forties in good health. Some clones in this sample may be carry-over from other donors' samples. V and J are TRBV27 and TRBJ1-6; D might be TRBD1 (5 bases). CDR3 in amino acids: CASSSPGRQTSPLHF. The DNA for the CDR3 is TGTGCCAGCAGTTCCCCGGGACGGCAGACGTCACCCCTCCACTTT.